This TCR beta chain is drawn from a study of blood T cells in healthy people across ages. Whole-study results and caveats: The study found more naive CD4+ cells and higher diversity in long-lived than aged donors.

A word on this clonotype: Its antigen is undetermined.

The use of a sample-barcoded 5' primer and a J-beta primer mix characterized a second PCR of about 7 to 12 cycles. TCRdb processed the 5' RACE reads anew with MiXCR; each CDR3 protein has one entry. The repertoire holds around 990,000 distinct CDR3 sequences, with around two fifths as singletons. This clonotype was sampled from a man younger than 35 in good health. Sequenced material: blood.

The CDR3 loop reads CASSLRPGETCEQYF. CDR3 DNA: TGTGCCAGCAGCCTCCGGCCAGGGGAGACCTGCGAGCAGTACTTC. The chain uses TRBV11-2 and TRBJ2-5; a weak D match, TRBD1 (6 bases). Gene TRBJ2-7 matches the end of the DNA better, so the J call may be wrong. Germline V gives CDR1 SGHAT, CDR2 FQNNGV. This CDR3 spans 15 amino acids.